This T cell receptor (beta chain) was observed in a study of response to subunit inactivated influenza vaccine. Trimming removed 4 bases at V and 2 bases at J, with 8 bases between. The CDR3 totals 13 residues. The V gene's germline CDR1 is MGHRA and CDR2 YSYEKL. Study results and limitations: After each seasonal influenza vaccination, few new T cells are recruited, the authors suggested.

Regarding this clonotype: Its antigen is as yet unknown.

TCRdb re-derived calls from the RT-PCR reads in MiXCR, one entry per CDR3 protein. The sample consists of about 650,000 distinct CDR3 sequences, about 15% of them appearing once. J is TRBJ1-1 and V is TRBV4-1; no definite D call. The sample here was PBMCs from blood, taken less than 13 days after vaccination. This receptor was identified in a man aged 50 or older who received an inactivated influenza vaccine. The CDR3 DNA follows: TGCGCCAGCAGCCTATACCATAACACTGAAGCTTTCTTT. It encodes CASSLYHNTEAFF.